This TCR beta chain stems from a study of siplizumab effects on memory and regulatory T cells. Trimming removed 2 bases from V and 5 bases from J, with 19 bases in between. From germline, CDR1 is MGHDK and CDR2 SYGVNS. This CDR3 has 16 amino acids. Assays were performed on 95,000 to 100,000 TCR templates per sample. The protocol was immunoSEQ multiplex PCR, while the TCRdb copy is restricted to in-frame clones and leaves out a portion. Here the sample spans approximately 58,000 clones, approximately 95% being singletons. What was sequenced was CD8+ T cells sorted from blood. This clonotype was sampled from a human donor in good health. The chain links TRBV25-1 to TRBJ2-7, with a possible D match to TRBD2 (6 bases). The CDR3 nucleotides read TGTGCCAGCAGTGAAATTTCAGGAGGGGTTGACGACGAGCAGTACTTC. Translation: CASSEISGGVDDEQYF.